This T cell receptor beta chain was profiled in a study of OX40 agonist ivuxolimab in advanced cancers. For the study at large: Ivuxolimab was administered intravenously to patients at 0.01 to 10 mg/kg every 2 weeks. Two cutaneous melanoma patients and one hepatocellular carcinoma patient, three in all, had partial responses. Study-level findings and limits: Among some nonresponders, normalized T-cell clonal expansion was also low. Low clonal expansion, among the lowest seen, marked partial responders at 0.1-3.0 mg/kg.

Regarding this clone: As yet, its antigen is unknown.

TCRdb keeps only in-frame clones here, not all; method: immunoSEQ multiplex PCR. Of under 95,000 clones in the sample, 86% were seen once. V gave up 4 bases and J gave up 3 bases, with 12 bases separating them. From germline, CDR1 is SEHNR and CDR2 FQNEAQ (reference sequence). The CDR3 is made up of 14 amino acids. This TCR was sampled from an adult with an advanced solid tumor such as melanoma, head and neck, liver or kidney cancer. The sample in question was CD4+ or CD8+ T cells sorted from blood, obtained in a trial of the OX40 agonist ivuxolimab. The gene calls are TRBV7-9 and TRBJ1-1, with a possible D match to TRBD1 (6 bases). The CDR3 DNA is TGTGCCAGCAGCTCTCCCAACAGGGACACTGAAGCTTTCTTT. This codes for CASSSPNRDTEAFF.